Each of the 24 T cell receptor beta chains below was sequenced from the same sample in a study of blood T cell repertoires in COVID-19. Clones were read by immunoSEQ multiplex PCR, and TCRdb kept only the in-frame ones, dropping some. The data contain around 180,000 clones, 80% to 90% of them singletons. Sequencing was performed on peripheral blood. These receptors were collected from a man aged 55-75 years with acute or convalescent COVID-19.

This clone was seen more than once but under ten times. The chain employs TRBV4-1 and TRBJ1-5, with D perhaps matching TRBD1 (6 bases). This CDR3 contains 15 residues. Germline CDR1 MGHRA, CDR2 YSYEKL. V was shortened by 4 bases and J by 0 bases, with 10 bases between the two germline ends. In DNA form, the CDR3 reads TGCGCCAGCAGCCCTGGGACATTTAGCAATCAGCCCCAGCATTTT. Translating gives CASSPGTFSNQPQHF.

This chain joins TRBV28 and TRBJ2-7; 8 nucleotides match TRBD2. V lost 11 bases and J lost 9; bases outside the gene matches: 6. The CDR3 runs 10 residues. Per the germline V gene, CDR1 is MDHEN and CDR2 is SYDVKM. The CDR3 protein is CAVSGIWQYF. The CDR3 coding sequence is TGTGCCGTTAGCGGGATCTGGCAGTACTTC.

The table lists this clone with a few counts. The genes are TRBV28 and TRBJ2-1, with 8 bases matching TRBD1. The CDR3 is 14 amino acids. Germline loops: CDR1 MDHEN, CDR2 SYDVKM. Trimming at V came to 2 bases and at J to 10 bases, leaving 7 bases not matched to a gene. In DNA, the CDR3 is TGTGCCAGCAGTTTACAGCAGGGGGCAAGAGAGCAGTTCTTC. The encoded protein is CASSLQQGAREQFF.

As for this clone: At one boundary the junction diverges from the germline segment, which might be a read error. V and J are TRBV7-6 and TRBJ1-5; TRBD1 is a possible D gene (6 bases). The CDR3 contains 14 residues. Germline assignment: CDR1 SGHVS and CDR2 FNYEAQ. The CDR3 bases are TGTGCCAGCAGCTTAACGGGGGGCAACCAGCCCCAGCATTTT. The encoded protein is CASSLTGGNQPQHF.

This clone was observed a single time. CDR3 bases: TGTGCCAGCAGCTTAAGACCGGGAGGAAGAGATACGCAGTATTTT. Its protein is CASSLRPGGRDTQYF. This sequence joins TRBV7-2 and TRBJ2-3, with TRBD2 matching over 7 bases. V trimming: 2 bases; J trimming: 5 bases; junction bases outside the gene matches: 7. Per germline, CDR1 SGHTA and CDR2 FQGNSA. The CDR3 spans 15 residues. Complete variable domain (other parts from reference TRBV7-2 and TRBJ2-3): GAGVSQSPSNKVTEKGKDVELRCDPISGHTALYWYRQSLGQGLEFLIYFQGNSAPDKSGLPSDRFSAERTGGSVSTLTIQRTQQEDSAVYLCASSLRPGGRDTQYFGPGTRLTVL.

This clone has a single count. The chain employs TRBV2 and TRBJ2-7, with D possibly TRBD1 on 6 matching bases. V dropped 6 bases and J dropped 4 bases, with 13 bases sitting between them. The germline V gene encodes CDR1 SNHLY and CDR2 FYNNEI. The CDR3 is 13 residues long. The CDR3: CASRDSLYYEQYF. CDR3 nucleotides: TGTGCCAGCAGGGACAGCCTGTATTACGAGCAGTACTTC. The entire variable domain, with the rest obtained from reference TRBV2 and TRBJ2-7, is as follows: EPEVTQTPSHQVTQMGQEVILRCVPISNHLYFYWYRQILGQKVEFLVSFYNNEISEKSEIFDDQFSVERPDGSNFTLKIRSTKLEDSAMYFCASRDSLYYEQYFGPGTRLTVT.

V and J are TRBV27 and TRBJ2-7; tentative D call: TRBD1 (5 bases). Germline loops: CDR1 MNHEY, CDR2 SMNVEV (reference sequence). V shed 5 bases and J shed 0 bases, with 14 bases lying between them. The length of the CDR3 is 15 residues. The CDR3 spells CASSPAPDNSYEQYF. The CDR3 DNA reads TGTGCCAGCAGTCCGGCCCCGGACAACTCCTACGAGCAGTACTTC.

Written as DNA, the CDR3 is TGCGCCAGCAGCCTACCTCCGGGACAAGGTCGAGATACGCAGTATTTT. Protein sequence: CASSLPPGQGRDTQYF. This rearrangement joins TRBV4-1 to TRBJ2-3; D might be TRBD1 (6 bases). Deletions cut 4 bases from V and 5 bases from J, with 19 bases between. The CDR3 totals 16 residues. Looked up from germline, CDR1 is MGHRA and CDR2 is YSYEKL.

The V call is TRBV6-5, the J call TRBJ2-7, with D maybe TRBD2 (5 bases). Germline V lookup: CDR1 MNHEY, CDR2 SVGAGI. V was pared by 6 bases and J by 6 bases, with 15 bases between. The CDR3 covers 13 residues. CDR3: CASRGSITSEQYF. CDR3 in DNA: TGTGCCAGCAGAGGGAGTATAACCTCCGAGCAGTACTTC.

The genes are TRBV6-4 and TRBJ2-1; 8 nucleotides agree with TRBD1. This CDR3 is 14 amino acids long. Germline loops: CDR1 MRHNA, CDR2 SNTAGT. V shed 4 bases, J shed 8 bases, and the junction held 7 bases outside the gene matches. In nucleotides, the CDR3 is TGTGCCAGCAGTGCGGACAGGGCGAGTGATGAGCAGTTCTTC. Amino acids: CASSADRASDEQFF.

The chain uses TRBV10-3 and TRBJ2-1, with TRBD2 matching over 8 bases. J gave up 6 bases and V 3 bases, and 4 bases lay outside the gene matches. In germline, CDR1 is ENHRY, CDR2 SYGVKD. The CDR3 consists of 14 residues. CDR3 loop: CAISEIGGGNEQFF. In DNA form, the CDR3 reads TGTGCCATCAGTGAAATCGGGGGGGGCAATGAGCAGTTCTTC.

This clone is a singleton in its sample. This chain uses TRBV19 with TRBJ2-2; no clear D. CDR1 and CDR2 (germline): LNHDA, SQIVND (reference sequence). The CDR3 length is 16 residues. V lost 2 bases, J lost 0 bases, and 10 bases lay in between. The CDR3 protein is CASSISVPPNTGELFF. The CDR3 nucleotides are TGTGCCAGTAGTATATCGGTCCCGCCGAACACCGGGGAGCTGTTTTTT.

The chain has TRBV5-1 and TRBJ1-1; no clear D. CDR1 is SGHRS, CDR2 YFSETQ, per germline. CDR3 length equals 13 residues. The ends were cut back, 2 bases at V and 1 base at J, with 6 bases in the middle. DNA of the CDR3: TGCGCCAGCAGCTTCTCAGGGAACACTGAAGCTTTCTTT. Residues: CASSFSGNTEAFF.

The V and J genes are TRBV3-1 (or the pseudogene TRBV3-2) and TRBJ2-3, with TRBD1 identical over 7 bases. V dropped 0 bases and J dropped 7; count of bases not matched to a gene: 13. Per the germline V gene, CDR1 is LGHDT and CDR2 is YNNKEL (reference sequence). This CDR3 is built from 17 residues. Here the CDR3 DNA reads TGTGCCAGCAGCCAAGAGAGCGGAAGGGGGCCGACAAATACGCAGTATTTT. Protein product: CASSQESGRGPTNTQYF.

In this sample, this clone turned up a few times. The V and J genes are TRBV6-5 and TRBJ1-1; D is ambiguous. The V end was cut by 7 bases, the J end by 6 bases, with 15 bases between. This CDR3 has 13 amino acids. Germline V lookup: CDR1 MNHEY, CDR2 SVGAGI. The CDR3 bases are TGTGCCAGCATGAACAGCATCTCGCCTGAAGCTTTCTTT. Its protein product is CASMNSISPEAFF.

The gene calls are TRBV2 and TRBJ2-1; TRBD1 aligns across 9 bases. Germline assignment: CDR1 SNHLY and CDR2 FYNNEI. The length of the CDR3 is 15 residues. Losses at the gene ends were 3 bases for V and 1 base for J; bases not matched to a gene: 1. The CDR3 nucleotides are TGTGCCAGCAGTGACGGGACAGGGTCCTACAATGAGCAGTTCTTC. Its protein is CASSDGTGSYNEQFF. Using reference TRBV2 and TRBJ2-1 for the parts outside the CDR3, the full variable domain is EPEVTQTPSHQVTQMGQEVILRCVPISNHLYFYWYRQILGQKVEFLVSFYNNEISEKSEIFDDQFSVERPDGSNFTLKIRSTKLEDSAMYFCASSDGTGSYNEQFFGPGTRLTVL.

The CDR3 sequence is CASSPRRGLRAGELFF. In DNA form, the CDR3 reads TGTGCCAGCAGCCCTCGTAGGGGGCTTCGCGCCGGGGAGCTGTTTTTT. The chain joins TRBV5-4 to TRBJ2-2; 7 nucleotides agree with TRBD1. CDR3 length equals 16 residues. Germline lookup yields CDR1 SGHNT and CDR2 YYREEE (reference sequence). V trimming: 4 bases; J trimming: 6 bases; junction bases outside the gene matches: 12.

The chain joins TRBV19 to TRBJ1-3, with D possibly matching TRBD1 (6 bases). The CDR3 contains 14 residues. Per germline, CDR1 LNHDA and CDR2 SQIVND (reference sequence). The V and J ends lost 5 bases and 2 bases respectively, with 10 bases between them. In nucleotides, the CDR3 is TGTGCCAGTAGTTGGTCAGGGGCTGGAAACACCATATATTTT. This sequence encodes CASSWSGAGNTIYF. Using reference TRBV19 and TRBJ1-3 for the parts outside the CDR3, the full variable domain is DGGITQSPKYLFRKEGQNVTLSCEQNLNHDAMYWYRQDPGQGLRLIYYSQIVNDFQKGDIAEGYSVSREKKESFPLTVTSAQKNPTAFYLCASSWSGAGNTIYFGEGSWLTVV.

This clone came up a few times. The chain joins TRBV3-1 (or the pseudogene TRBV3-2) to TRBJ2-1; 8 nucleotides line up with TRBD2. CDR1 LGHDT and CDR2 YNNKEL come from the germline V gene (reference sequence). The J segment lost 5 bases and the V segment lost 2 bases, leaving 11 bases of the junction unmatched. This CDR3 region has 17 residues. CDR3: CASSQQVSSGPDNEQFF. The CDR3 nucleotides read TGTGCCAGCAGCCAACAGGTGTCTAGCGGGCCGGACAATGAGCAGTTCTTC.

This chain uses TRBV5-5 with TRBJ2-1; 8 bases fit TRBD1. J gave up 0 bases and V 4 bases, and 9 bases lay outside the gene matches. The length of the CDR3 is 17 residues. Germline V lookup: CDR1 SGHKS, CDR2 YYEKEE (reference sequence). The CDR3 DNA follows: TGTGCCAGCAGCGCCTCAGGGGGCCCCAGCTCCTACAATGAGCAGTTCTTC. Translating gives CASSASGGPSSYNEQFF.

This clone was observed a handful of times. The chain is built from TRBV7-3 and TRBJ2-1; 8 bases line up with TRBD1. Germline V CDR1 and CDR2: SGHTA, FQGTGA. The length of the CDR3 is 17 residues. The junction had 13 bases not matched to a gene; V was cut back by 5 bases and J by 4 bases. The CDR3: CASSPRSGTGGYNEQFF. The CDR3 DNA is TGTGCCAGCAGCCCCCGGTCCGGGACAGGAGGATACAATGAGCAGTTCTTC.

V gene TRBV18 combines with J gene TRBJ2-1; 7 positions match TRBD1. V dropped 6 bases and J dropped 6; count of bases not matched to a gene: 11. Germline CDR1 reads KGHSH; CDR2 reads LQKENI. This CDR3 comprises 15 residues. The CDR3 spells CASSQSTGPSNEQFF. CDR3 sequence (DNA): TGTGCCAGCTCCCAGTCGACAGGGCCCAGCAATGAGCAGTTCTTC.

The V gene is TRBV28, the J gene TRBJ2-1, with TRBD1 as a possible D gene (8 bases). The V end was cut by 5 bases, the J end by 4 bases, with 18 bases between. This CDR3 contains 16 residues. In germline, CDR1 is MDHEN, CDR2 SYDVKM. The CDR3 loop is CASSGRGTGTYNEQFF. Written as DNA, the CDR3 is TGTGCCAGCAGTGGGCGGGGGACAGGTACTTACAATGAGCAGTTCTTC.

The J gene is TRBJ1-2, the V gene TRBV4-3; a possible D gene is TRBD1 (5 bases). CDR3 length equals 14 residues. Trimming left V 4 bases short and J 5 bases short, with 14 bases between. The V gene's germline CDR1 is LGHNA and CDR2 YSLEER. The CDR3 reads CASSPGLNPYGYTF. In DNA, the CDR3 is TGCGCCAGCAGCCCGGGACTAAACCCATATGGCTACACCTTC.